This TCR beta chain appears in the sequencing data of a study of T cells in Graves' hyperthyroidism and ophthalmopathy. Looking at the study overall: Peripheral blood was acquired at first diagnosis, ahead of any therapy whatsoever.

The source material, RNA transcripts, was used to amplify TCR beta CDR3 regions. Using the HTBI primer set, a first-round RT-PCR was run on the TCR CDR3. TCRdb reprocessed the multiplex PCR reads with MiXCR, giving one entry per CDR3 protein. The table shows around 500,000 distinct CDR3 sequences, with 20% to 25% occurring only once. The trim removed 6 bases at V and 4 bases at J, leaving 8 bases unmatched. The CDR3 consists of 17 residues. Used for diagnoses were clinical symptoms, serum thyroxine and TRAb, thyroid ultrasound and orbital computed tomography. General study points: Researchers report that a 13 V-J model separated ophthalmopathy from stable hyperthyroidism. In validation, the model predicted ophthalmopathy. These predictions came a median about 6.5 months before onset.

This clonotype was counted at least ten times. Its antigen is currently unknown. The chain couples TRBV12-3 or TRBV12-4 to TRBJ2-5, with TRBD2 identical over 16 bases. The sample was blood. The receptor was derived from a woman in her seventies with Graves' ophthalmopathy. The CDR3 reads CASSPGLAGGPGETQYF. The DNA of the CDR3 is TGTGCCAGCAGCCCGGGACTAGCGGGAGGGCCAGGAGAGACCCAGTACTTC.